The sequence of this TCR beta chain was determined in a study of vaccination effects on CD4 cells after COVID-19. As for the study in general: Viral peptide pool expansion of antigen-specific CD4+ T cells preceded sequencing in the ViraFEST assay.

With respect to this clone: Its antigen is as yet unknown.

The authors isolated CD4+ T cells after around 9 days of culture. Vaccine recipients lacked prior SARS-CoV-2 infection and had negative nucleocapsid antibodies. General observations from the study: Substantial clonal contraction characterized both infection- and vaccine-induced clones late after vaccination. Convalescent patients in the study were few, and early post-infection timepoints were absent.

Assay used: immunoSEQ multiplex PCR; TCRdb lists only in-frame clones, some missing. The sample consists of roughly 29,000 clones, roughly 60% of them appearing once. The CDR3 is 14 amino acids. Germline loops: CDR1 MNHNS, CDR2 SASEGT. V lost 6 bases to trimming and J lost 0 bases, with 8 bases between them. The chain recombines TRBV6-1 with TRBJ2-2; D is uncertain. The material was CD4+ T cells from PBMCs cultured without peptide, obtained before COVID-19 vaccination. The origin of this receptor is a human donor who received a COVID-19 vaccine. CDR3 bases: TGTGCCAGCAGCTCGGCTTCGAACACCGGGGAGCTGTTTTTT. Protein product: CASSSASNTGELFF.